The entry below gives a single T cell receptor (beta chain) sequence along with its context. The target antigen is unknown. Using immunoSEQ multiplex PCR, the repertoire was profiled, and TCRdb retains in-frame clones only, with some absent. The sample shows roughly 8,200 clones, under 80% of them seen only once. The data stem from a study of T cell repertoires in ileal Crohn's disease. From germline, CDR1 is SGHRS and CDR2 YFSETQ. V dropped 3 bases and J dropped 2; count of bases not matched to a gene: 2. There are 14 residues in the CDR3. Study-level results: Active smokers at surgery had more clonal expansions than non-smokers. Mucosal expansions were suggested to be mainly CD8 T cells.

The source is an adult with Crohn's disease. This chain connects TRBV5-1 to TRBJ2-5; 9 bases align to TRBD2. What was sequenced was ileal tissue. DNA for the CDR3: TGCGCCAGCAGCTCTAGCGGGACTCAAGAGACCCAGTACTTC. This codes for CASSSSGTQETQYF.